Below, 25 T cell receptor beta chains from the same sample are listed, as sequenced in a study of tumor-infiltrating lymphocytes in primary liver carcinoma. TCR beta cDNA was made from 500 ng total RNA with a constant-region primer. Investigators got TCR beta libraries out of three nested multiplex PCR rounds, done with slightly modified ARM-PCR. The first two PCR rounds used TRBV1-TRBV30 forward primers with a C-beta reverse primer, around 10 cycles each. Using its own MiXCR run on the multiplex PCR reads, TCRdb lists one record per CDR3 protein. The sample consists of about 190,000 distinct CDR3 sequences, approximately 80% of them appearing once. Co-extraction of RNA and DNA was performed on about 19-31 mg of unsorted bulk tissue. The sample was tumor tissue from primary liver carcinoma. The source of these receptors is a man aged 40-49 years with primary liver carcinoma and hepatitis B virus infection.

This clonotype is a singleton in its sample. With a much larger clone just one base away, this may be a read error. CDR3 loop: CASSFGGTSIFEQYF. The CDR3 DNA follows: TGTGCCAGTAGTTTCGGTGGGACTAGTATTTTCGAGCAGTACTTC. The chain uses TRBV19 and TRBJ2-7; 8 nucleotides line up with TRBD2. This CDR3 has 15 residues. With 5 bases clipped from V and 6 bases from J, the junction kept 12 bases outside the gene matches. CDR1 and CDR2 from the germline V gene are LNHDA and SQIVND (reference sequence).

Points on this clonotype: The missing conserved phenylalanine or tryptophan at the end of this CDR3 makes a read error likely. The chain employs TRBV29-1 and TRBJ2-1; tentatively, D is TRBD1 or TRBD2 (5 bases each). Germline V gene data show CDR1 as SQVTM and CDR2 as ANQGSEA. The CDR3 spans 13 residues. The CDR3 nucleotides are TGTAGCGTTGAGGGGCCAGTGAACAATGAGCAGTTCCTC. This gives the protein CSVEGPVNNEQFL.

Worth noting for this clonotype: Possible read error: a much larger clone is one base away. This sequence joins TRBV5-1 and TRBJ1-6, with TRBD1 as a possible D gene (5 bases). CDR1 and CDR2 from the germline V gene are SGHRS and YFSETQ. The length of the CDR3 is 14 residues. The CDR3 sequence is CASSSTGGDSSLHF. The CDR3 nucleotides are TGCGCCAGCAGCTCTACAGGTGGGGATTCATCCCTCCACTTT.

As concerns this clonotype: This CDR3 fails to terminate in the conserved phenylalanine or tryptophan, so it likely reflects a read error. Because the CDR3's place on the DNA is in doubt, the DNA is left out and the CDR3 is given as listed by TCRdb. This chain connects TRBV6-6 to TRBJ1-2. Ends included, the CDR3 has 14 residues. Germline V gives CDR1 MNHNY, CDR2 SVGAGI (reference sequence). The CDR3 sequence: CASYAEPTNYGCTI.

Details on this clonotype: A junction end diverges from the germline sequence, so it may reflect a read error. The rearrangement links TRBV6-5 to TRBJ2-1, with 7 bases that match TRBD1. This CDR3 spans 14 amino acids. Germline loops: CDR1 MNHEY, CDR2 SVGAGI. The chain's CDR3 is CTRSLQGSYNGQFF. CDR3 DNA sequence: TGTACCAGGAGTCTACAGGGGTCCTACAATGGGCAGTTCTTC.

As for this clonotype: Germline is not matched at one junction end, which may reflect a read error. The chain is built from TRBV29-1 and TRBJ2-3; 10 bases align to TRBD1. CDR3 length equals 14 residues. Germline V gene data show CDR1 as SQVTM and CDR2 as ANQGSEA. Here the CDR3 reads CSVDTTGGSDTQYF. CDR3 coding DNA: TGCAGTGTTGATACGACAGGGGGCTCAGATACGCAGTATTTT.

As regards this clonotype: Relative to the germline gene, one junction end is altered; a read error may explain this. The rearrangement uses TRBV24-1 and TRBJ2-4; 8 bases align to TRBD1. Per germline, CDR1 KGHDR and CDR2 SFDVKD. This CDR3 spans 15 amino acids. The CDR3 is CATSDSTGEVNIQYF. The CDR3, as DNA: TGTGCCACCAGTGATTCGACAGGGGAGGTGAACATTCAGTATTTC.

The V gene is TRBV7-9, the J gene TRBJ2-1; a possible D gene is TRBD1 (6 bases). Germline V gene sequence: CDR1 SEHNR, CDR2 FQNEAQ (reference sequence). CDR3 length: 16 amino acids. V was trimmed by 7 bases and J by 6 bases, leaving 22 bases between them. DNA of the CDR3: TGTGCCAGCATCCCAGATAGGGGGATTAAAGGCAATGAGCAGTTCTTC. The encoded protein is CASIPDRGIKGNEQFF.

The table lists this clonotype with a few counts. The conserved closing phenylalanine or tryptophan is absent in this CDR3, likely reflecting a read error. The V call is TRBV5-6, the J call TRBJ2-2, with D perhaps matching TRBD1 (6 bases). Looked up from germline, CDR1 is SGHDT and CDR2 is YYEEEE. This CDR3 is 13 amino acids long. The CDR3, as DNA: TGTGCCAGCAGCTTGTGGGACACGGGGGAGCTGTTTTTA. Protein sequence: CASSLWDTGELFL.

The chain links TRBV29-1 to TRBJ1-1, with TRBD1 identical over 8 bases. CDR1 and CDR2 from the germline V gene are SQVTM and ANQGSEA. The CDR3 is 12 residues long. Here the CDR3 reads CIVITGGTEAFF. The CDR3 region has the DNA TGCATCGTGATAACAGGGGGCACTGAAGCTTTCTTT.

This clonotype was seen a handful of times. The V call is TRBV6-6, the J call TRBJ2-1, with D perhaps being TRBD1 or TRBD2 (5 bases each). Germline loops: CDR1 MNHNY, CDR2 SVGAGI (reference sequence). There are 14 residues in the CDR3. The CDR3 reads CISSYGTADNEQFF. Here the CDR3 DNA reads TGTATCAGCAGTTACGGGACGGCAGACAATGAGCAGTTCTTC.

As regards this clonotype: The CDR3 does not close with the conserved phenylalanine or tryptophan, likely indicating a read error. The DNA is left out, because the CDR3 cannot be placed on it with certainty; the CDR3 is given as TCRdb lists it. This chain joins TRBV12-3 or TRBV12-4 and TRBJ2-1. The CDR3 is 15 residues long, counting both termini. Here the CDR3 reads CASQPNRQAYNEQSL.

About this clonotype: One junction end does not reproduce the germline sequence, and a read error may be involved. CDR3: CARSYGGQGNYNEQFF. In DNA form, the CDR3 reads TGTGCCAGAAGTTACGGAGGACAGGGAAATTACAATGAGCAGTTCTTC. This chain joins TRBV6-5 and TRBJ2-1, with 8 bases that match TRBD1. Per germline, CDR1 MNHEY and CDR2 SVGAGI. The length of the CDR3 is 16 residues.

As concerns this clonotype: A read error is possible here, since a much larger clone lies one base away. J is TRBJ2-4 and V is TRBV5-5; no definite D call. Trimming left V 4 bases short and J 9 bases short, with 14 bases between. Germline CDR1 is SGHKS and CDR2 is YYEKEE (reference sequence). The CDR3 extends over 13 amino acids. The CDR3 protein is CASSRDLGCIQYF. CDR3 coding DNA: TGTGCCAGCAGCAGGGATCTAGGGTGCATTCAGTACTTC.

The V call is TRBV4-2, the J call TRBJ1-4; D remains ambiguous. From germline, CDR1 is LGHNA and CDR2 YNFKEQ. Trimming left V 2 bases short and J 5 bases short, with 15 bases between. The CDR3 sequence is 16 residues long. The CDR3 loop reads CASSQHAARANEKLFF. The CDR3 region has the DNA TGTGCCAGCAGCCAACATGCGGCAAGGGCCAATGAAAAACTGTTTTTT.

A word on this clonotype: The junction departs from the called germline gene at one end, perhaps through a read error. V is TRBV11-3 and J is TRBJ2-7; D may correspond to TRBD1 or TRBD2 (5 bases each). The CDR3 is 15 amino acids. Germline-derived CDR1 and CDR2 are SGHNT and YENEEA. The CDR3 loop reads CASSIGSGTRYEQYF. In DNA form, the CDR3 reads TGTGCCAGCAGCATAGGCTCCGGGACCCGCTACGAGCAATACTTC.

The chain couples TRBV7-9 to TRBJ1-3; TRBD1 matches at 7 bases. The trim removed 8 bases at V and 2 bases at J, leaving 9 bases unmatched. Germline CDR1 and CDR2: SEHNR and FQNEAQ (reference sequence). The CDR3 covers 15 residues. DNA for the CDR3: TGTGCCAGCCGCCTAACCACAGGGGCTGGAAACACCATATATTTT. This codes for CASRLTTGAGNTIYF.

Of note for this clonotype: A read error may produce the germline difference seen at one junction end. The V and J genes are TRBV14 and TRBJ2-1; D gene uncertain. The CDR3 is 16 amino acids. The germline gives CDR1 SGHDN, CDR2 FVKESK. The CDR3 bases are TGTGACAGCAGTGCCGTAGCTGGATGGGTAAACAATCAGCAGTTCTTC. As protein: CDSSAVAGWVNNQQFF.

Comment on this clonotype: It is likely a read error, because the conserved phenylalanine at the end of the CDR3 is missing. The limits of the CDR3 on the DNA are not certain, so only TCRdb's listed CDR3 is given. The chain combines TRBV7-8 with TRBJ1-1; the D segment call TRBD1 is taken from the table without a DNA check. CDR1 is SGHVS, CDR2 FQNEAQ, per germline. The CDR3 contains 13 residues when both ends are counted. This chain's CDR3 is CASSLGGIVETFY.

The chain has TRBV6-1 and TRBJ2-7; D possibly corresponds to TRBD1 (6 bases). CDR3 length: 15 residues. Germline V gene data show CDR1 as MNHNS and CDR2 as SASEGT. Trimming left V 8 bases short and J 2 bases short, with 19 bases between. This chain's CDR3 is CASGSGQGPPYEQYF. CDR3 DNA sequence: TGTGCCAGCGGGTCAGGTCAGGGGCCCCCCTACGAGCAGTACTTC.

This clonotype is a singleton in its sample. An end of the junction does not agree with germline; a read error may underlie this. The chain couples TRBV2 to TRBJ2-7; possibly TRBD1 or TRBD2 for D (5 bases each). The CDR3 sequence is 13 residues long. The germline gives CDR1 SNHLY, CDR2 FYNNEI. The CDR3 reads CASGEGSGTEQYF. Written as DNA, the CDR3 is TGTGCCAGCGGTGAAGGATCAGGGACCGAGCAGTACTTC. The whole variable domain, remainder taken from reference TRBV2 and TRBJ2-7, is EPEVTQTPSHQVTQMGQEVILRCVPISNHLYFYWYRQILGQKVEFLVSFYNNEISEKSEIFDDQFSVERPDGSNFTLKIRSTKLEDSAMYFCASGEGSGTEQYFGPGTRLTVT.

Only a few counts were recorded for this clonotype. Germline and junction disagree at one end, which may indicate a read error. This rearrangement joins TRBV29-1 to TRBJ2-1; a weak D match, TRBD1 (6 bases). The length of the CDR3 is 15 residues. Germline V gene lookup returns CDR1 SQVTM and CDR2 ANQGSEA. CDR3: CSVEFGTRGFYEQFF. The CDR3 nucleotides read TGCAGCGTTGAGTTCGGGACAAGGGGCTTTTATGAGCAGTTCTTT.

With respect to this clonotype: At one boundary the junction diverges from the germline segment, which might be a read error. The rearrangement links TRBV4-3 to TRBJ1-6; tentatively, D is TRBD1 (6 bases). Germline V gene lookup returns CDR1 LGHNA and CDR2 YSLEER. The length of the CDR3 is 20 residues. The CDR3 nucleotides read TGCACCAGCATCCAAGATCTCCAAGGGCAGGGGTCGTTCTATAATTCACCCCTCCACTTT. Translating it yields CTSIQDLQGQGSFYNSPLHF.

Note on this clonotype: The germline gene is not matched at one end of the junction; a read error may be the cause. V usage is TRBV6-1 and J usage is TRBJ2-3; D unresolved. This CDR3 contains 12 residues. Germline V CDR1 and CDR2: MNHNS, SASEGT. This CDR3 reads CASSNWADTPYF. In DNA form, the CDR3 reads TGTGCCAGCAGTAATTGGGCAGATACGCCGTATTTT.

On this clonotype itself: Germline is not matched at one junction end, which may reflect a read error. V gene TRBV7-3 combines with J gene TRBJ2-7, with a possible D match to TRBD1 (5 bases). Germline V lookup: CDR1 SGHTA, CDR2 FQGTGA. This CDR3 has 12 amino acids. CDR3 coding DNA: TGTGCCTGCAGCTTCAGGGTCCACGAGCGGTACTTC. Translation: CACSFRVHERYF.